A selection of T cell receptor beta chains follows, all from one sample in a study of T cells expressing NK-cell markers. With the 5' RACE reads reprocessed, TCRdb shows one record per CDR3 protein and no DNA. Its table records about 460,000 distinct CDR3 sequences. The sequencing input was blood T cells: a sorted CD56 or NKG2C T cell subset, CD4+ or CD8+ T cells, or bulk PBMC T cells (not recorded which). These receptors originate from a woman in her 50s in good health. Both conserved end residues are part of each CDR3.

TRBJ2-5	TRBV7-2	CASSLGGRSEETQYF
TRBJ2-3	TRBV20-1	CSAGTGSSTDTQYF
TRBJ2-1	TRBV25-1	CASSERPREQFF
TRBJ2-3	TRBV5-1	CASRAGLTDTQYF
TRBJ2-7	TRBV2	CASSERQTLYEQYF
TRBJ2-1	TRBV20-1	CSARDLSGYYNEQFF
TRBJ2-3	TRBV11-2	CASSPTSGSGNTQYF
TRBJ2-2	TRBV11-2	CASSVIRRDRAAGELFF
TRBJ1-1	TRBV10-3	CAISWTLMNTEAFF
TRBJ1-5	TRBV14	CASSQPGITNQPQHF
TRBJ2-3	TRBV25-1	CASSEYRAADTQYF
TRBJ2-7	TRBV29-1	CSVGGAQGLYEQYF
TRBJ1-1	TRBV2	CASSSRTGWTEAFF
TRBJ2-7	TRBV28	CASSRNRWTETYEQYF